One and the same sample provided the 16 T cell receptor beta chains below, sequenced in a study of identical twins. TCRdb reprocessed the 5' RACE reads via MiXCR and lists one record per CDR3 protein. The sample yields 310,000 or so distinct CDR3 sequences, under 9% seen once. These data were also reused for a study on yellow fever vaccine responses in identical twins.

Specimen: memory (CD45RO+) T cells sorted from blood. These receptors originate from a woman aged 18-29 years in good health.

This clonotype was detected ten times or more. The chain is built from TRBV11-2 and TRBJ2-1, with D unclear. The CDR3 loop spans 15 amino acids. Germline CDR1 SGHAT, CDR2 FQNNGV. V was pared by 6 bases and J by 6 bases, with 18 bases between. In DNA form, the CDR3 reads TGTGCCAGCAGGGGATTAATCGGTAGTCCCAATGAGCAGTTCTTC. Residues: CASRGLIGSPNEQFF.

This clonotype has a handful of counts. The CDR3 reads CASRANRDRNQPQHF. CDR3 nucleotides: TGTGCCAGCAGAGCCAACCGGGACCGCAATCAGCCCCAGCATTTT. V is TRBV2 and J is TRBJ1-5, with D maybe TRBD1 (5 bases). The V gene's germline CDR1 is SNHLY and CDR2 FYNNEI. V lost 6 bases, J lost 2 bases, and 14 bases lay in between. The CDR3 runs 15 residues. Full variable domain (outside the CDR3, taken from reference TRBV2 and TRBJ1-5): EPEVTQTPSHQVTQMGQEVILRCVPISNHLYFYWYRQILGQKVEFLVSFYNNEISEKSEIFDDQFSVERPDGSNFTLKIRSTKLEDSAMYFCASRANRDRNQPQHFGDGTRLSIL.

The V and J genes are TRBV10-3 and TRBJ1-6; D is unresolved. Germline V gene data show CDR1 as ENHRY and CDR2 as SYGVKD. This CDR3 has 12 residues. V was cut by 2 bases and J by 8 bases, with 4 bases left in between. The CDR3 region has the DNA TGTGCCATCAGTGAGGGCGATTCACCCCTCCACTTT. This gives the protein CAISEGDSPLHF.

This clonotype was observed at least ten times. V gene TRBV12-3 or TRBV12-4 combines with J gene TRBJ1-2, with D maybe TRBD1 (5 bases). The CDR3 spans 13 residues. Trimming left V 3 bases short and J 5 bases short, with 10 bases between. This chain's CDR3 is CASSFRAGYGYTF. The DNA of the CDR3 is TGTGCCAGCAGTTTCAGGGCCGGGTATGGCTACACCTTC.

This clonotype was seen only a few times. The chain has TRBV20-1 and TRBJ1-1; D perhaps matches TRBD1 (5 bases). Germline-derived CDR1 and CDR2 are DFQATT and SNEGSKA (reference sequence). Between the trimmed V and J ends, which lost 3 bases and 5 bases, there was a span of 10 bases. The CDR3 consists of 12 residues. CDR3 loop: CSASETETEAFF. CDR3 nucleotide sequence: TGCAGTGCTAGTGAGACAGAGACTGAAGCTTTCTTT.

The rearrangement links TRBV6-1 to TRBJ1-2; TRBD1 agrees at 7 bases. CDR3 length: 15 amino acids. V dropped 1 base and J dropped 3; count of bases not matched to a gene: 5. Germline V CDR1 and CDR2: MNHNS, SASEGT. CDR3 amino acids: CASSEEPTGYYGYTF. In DNA, the CDR3 is TGTGCCAGCAGTGAAGAACCGACAGGGTACTATGGCTACACCTTC.

This clonotype appeared a few times. This chain links TRBV27 with TRBJ2-1; TRBD1 matches 7 bases. V lost 5 bases to trimming and J lost 5 bases; unmatched junction nucleotides: 12. Per germline, CDR1 MNHEY and CDR2 SMNVEV (reference sequence). The CDR3 loop spans 16 amino acids. CDR3 amino acids: CASSLDRVGTNNEQFF. The CDR3 region has the DNA TGTGCCAGCAGTCTCGACAGGGTTGGTACGAACAATGAGCAGTTCTTC.

This clonotype was detected many times. The gene calls are TRBV4-1 and TRBJ2-2, with D uncertain. The CDR3 covers 17 residues. The ends were cut back, 0 bases at V and 1 base at J, with 12 bases in the middle. Germline-derived CDR1 and CDR2 are MGHRA and YSYEKL. DNA of the CDR3: TGCGCCAGCAGCCAAGACGGCAGAGAGATGAACACCGGGGAGCTGTTTTTT. Amino acid sequence: CASSQDGREMNTGELFF.

This clonotype has at least ten counts. The chain employs TRBV12-3 or TRBV12-4 and TRBJ2-2; D not resolved. V was clipped by 1 base and J by 7 bases, with 10 bases between them. CDR3 length equals 14 residues. This CDR3 is CASSLVSWRGELFF. CDR3 bases: TGTGCCAGCAGTTTAGTTTCTTGGCGCGGGGAGCTGTTTTTT.

The genes are TRBV24-1 and TRBJ2-6, with 7 bases fitting TRBD1. Trimming removed 7 bases from V and 2 bases from J; junction bases left unmatched: 4. The length of the CDR3 is 15 residues. Per germline, CDR1 KGHDR and CDR2 SFDVKD. The DNA of the CDR3 is TGTGCCACCAGCGCCGGGACAGCTGGGGCCAACGTCCTGACTTTC. Its translation: CATSAGTAGANVLTF.

This clonotype occurred a few times. This sequence joins TRBV12-3 or TRBV12-4 and TRBJ2-1; 10 bases line up with TRBD2. Trimming at V came to 11 bases and at J to 7 bases, leaving 26 bases not matched to a gene. This CDR3 has 19 residues. As DNA, the CDR3 is TGTGCCTTCAGCCAGGGGGTCGCTAGCGGGAGTCCTGGGAGGAATGAGCAGTTCTTC. Translation gives CAFSQGVASGSPGRNEQFF.

This clonotype was seen at least ten times. V gene TRBV12-3 or TRBV12-4 combines with J gene TRBJ2-3; D is undetermined. This CDR3 has 14 residues. Trimming stripped 5 bases from V and 3 bases from J, with 12 bases between. The CDR3 coding sequence is TGTGCCAGCAGTGCCCCCGGCCCAACAGATACGCAGTATTTT. It codes for CASSAPGPTDTQYF.

This clonotype was seen a few times. DNA of the CDR3: TGCAGCGTTGAGGTGGACGGCGGGGAGCTGTTTTTT. It yields the protein CSVEVDGGELFF. The V gene is TRBV29-1, the J gene TRBJ2-2; no clear D gene. Between the trimmed V and J ends, which lost 3 bases and 7 bases, there was a span of 9 bases. The length of the CDR3 is 12 residues. CDR1 is SQVTM and CDR2 is ANQGSEA in the germline V gene.

This clonotype was counted between two and nine times. V gene TRBV5-4 combines with J gene TRBJ2-7; TRBD2 matches at 7 bases. J was trimmed by 3 bases and V by 2 bases; bases with no gene match: 2. CDR1 and CDR2 from the germline V gene are SGHNT and YYREEE (reference sequence). CDR3 size: 13 residues. The CDR3: CASSFGGNYEQYV. The CDR3, as DNA: TGTGCCAGCAGCTTCGGGGGGAACTACGAGCAGTACGTC.

The chain employs TRBV5-1 and TRBJ1-1; 9 bases map to TRBD1. The CDR3 covers 15 residues. After removal of 4 bases from V and 2 bases from J, the junction contained 6 bases not matched to a gene. Germline loops: CDR1 SGHRS, CDR2 YFSETQ. Here the CDR3 reads CASSTTGGSNTEAFF. CDR3 in DNA: TGCGCCAGCAGCACCACAGGGGGCAGTAACACTGAAGCTTTCTTT.

This clonotype was picked up many times. V and J are TRBV25-1 and TRBJ2-5, with TRBD1 identical over 8 bases. The germline V gene has CDR1 MGHDK and CDR2 SYGVNS. V dropped 6 bases and J dropped 5; count of bases not matched to a gene: 11. The CDR3 covers 15 residues. In DNA form, the CDR3 reads TGTGCCAGCAGCCGATTGACAGGGGTGATGGAGACCCAGTACTTC. It encodes CASSRLTGVMETQYF.